This T cell receptor (beta chain) is drawn from a study of blood T cell repertoires in COVID-19. The method was immunoSEQ multiplex PCR; TCRdb's version includes in-frame clones alone and lacks a portion of them. This table has 250,000 to 350,000 clones, approximately 90% appearing once. Per the germline V gene, CDR1 is GTSNPN and CDR2 is SVGIG (reference sequence). The CDR3 sequence is 13 residues long. The V end was cut by 4 bases, the J end by 3 bases, with 10 bases between. The origin of this receptor is a woman aged 45-65 years with COVID-19, enrolled during active disease. The rearrangement joins TRBV30 to TRBJ1-3; no definite D call. The sequenced material came from peripheral blood. The CDR3 loop reads CAWTPRIGNTIYF. As DNA, the CDR3 is TGTGCCTGGACTCCTAGAATTGGAAACACCATATATTTT.